The 6 T cell receptor beta chains presented below share a single source sample, sequenced in a study of PD-L1 blockade in urothelial cancer. The repertoire was sequenced with immunoSEQ multiplex PCR; TCRdb's copy has only in-frame clones and lacks some. This sample has about 30,000 clones, with 80% to 90% found just once. Time point reported: peripheral blood 6 weeks after treatment start. The source was PBMCs, collected around atezolizumab (anti-PD-L1) treatment. Every receptor here comes from a man older than 75 with urothelial cancer.

The V gene is TRBV6-1, the J gene TRBJ2-5, with D unclear. This CDR3 spans 15 amino acids. CDR1 is MNHNS and CDR2 is SASEGT in the germline V gene. V was trimmed by 0 bases and J by 10 bases, leaving 18 bases between them. The CDR3 nucleotides are TGTGCCAGCAGTGAAGCGCGGCCGGAGCTATCGGGCCAGTACTTC. This sequence encodes CASSEARPELSGQYF.

The V gene is TRBV7-8, the J gene TRBJ1-2, with D uncertain. The CDR3 is 15 residues long. Germline V lookup: CDR1 SGHVS, CDR2 FQNEAQ. Trimming took off 6 bases at V and 0 bases at J, with 14 bases between the two ends. The CDR3 region has the DNA TGTGCCAGCAGTAAGAGGAATACCCCTAACTATGGCTACACCTTC. It encodes CASSKRNTPNYGYTF.

This rearrangement joins TRBV21-1 to TRBJ1-2. TRBV21-1 is listed as a pseudogene. CDR3 size: 14 residues. Written as DNA, the CDR3 is TGTGCCAGCATCACGAAAAGGGAGGGATATGGCTACACCTTC. Translating it yields CASITKREGYGYTF.

Concerning this clone: The identical CDR3 is also encoded by other nucleotide sequences in the sample. The rearrangement links TRBV30 to TRBJ2-3; D is perhaps TRBD2 (6 bases). The CDR3 contains 13 residues. Germline loops: CDR1 GTSNPN, CDR2 SVGIG (reference sequence). With 5 bases removed from V and 3 bases from J, the gap between germline ends came to 12 bases. The CDR3 reads CAWDSLATDTQYF. The CDR3 DNA follows: TGTGCCTGGGATTCACTAGCTACAGATACGCAGTATTTT.

This rearrangement joins TRBV18 to TRBJ2-7; D is undetermined. The germline V and J ends were trimmed by 1 base and 5 bases, with 6 bases remaining between them. Germline-derived CDR1 and CDR2 are KGHSH and LQKENI. This CDR3 contains 12 residues. The chain's CDR3 is CASSPRLDEQYF. The CDR3 nucleotides read TGTGCCAGCTCACCACGGCTGGACGAGCAGTACTTC.

This chain joins TRBV14 and TRBJ1-2; D remains ambiguous. Germline values: CDR1 SGHDN, CDR2 FVKESK. The CDR3 is 13 residues long. V was cut by 0 bases and J by 4 bases, with 6 bases left in between. The CDR3 region has the DNA TGTGCCAGCAGCCAAGATGGGCTCTATGGCTACACCTTC. Encoded protein: CASSQDGLYGYTF.